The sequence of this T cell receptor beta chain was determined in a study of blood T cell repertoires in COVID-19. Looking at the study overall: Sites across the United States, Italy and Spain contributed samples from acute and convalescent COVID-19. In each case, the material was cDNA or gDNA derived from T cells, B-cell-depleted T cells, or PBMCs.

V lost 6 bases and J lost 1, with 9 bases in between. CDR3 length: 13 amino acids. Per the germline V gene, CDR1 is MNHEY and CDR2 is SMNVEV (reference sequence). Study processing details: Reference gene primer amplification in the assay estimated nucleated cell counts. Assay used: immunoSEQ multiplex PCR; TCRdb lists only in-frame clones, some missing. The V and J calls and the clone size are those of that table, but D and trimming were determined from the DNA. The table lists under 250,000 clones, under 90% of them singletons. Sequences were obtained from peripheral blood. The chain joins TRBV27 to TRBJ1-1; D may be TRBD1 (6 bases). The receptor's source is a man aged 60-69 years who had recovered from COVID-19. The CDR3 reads CASSNRENTEAFF. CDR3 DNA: TGTGCCAGCAGCAACAGGGAGAACACTGAAGCTTTCTTT.